This T cell receptor (beta chain) was recorded in a study of T cell responses to AZD1222 COVID-19 vaccine (dated by TCRdb to the early 2020s). Background on the whole study: AZD1222 recipients given second doses at about 4 weeks or at about 12 weeks were pooled, since spike-specific TCR depth and breadth were not found to differ between the two schedules. TCR sequencing covered 233 trial participants: 200 to 220 given two doses of AZD1222 and 26 given two doses of MenACWY control vaccine. Trial participants were enrolled into age subgroups of 18-55, 56-69 and 70-plus years, which contained roughly 150, 30 and 60 TCR-sequenced participants, respectively.

The CDR3 regions of human TCRbeta chains were subjected to immunosequencing. The study's processing was this. Repertoire TCRs were matched against a reference library of SARS-CoV-2-specific TCRs generated with the MIRA antigen-specificity platform. Breadth was defined as the fraction of unique TCRs that were SARS-CoV-2-associated. Depth was defined as the fraction of total T cells that were SARS-CoV-2-associated. Using the MIRA data, each spike-specific TCR was mapped to the spike region that the TCR reacts to and placed in a CD4 or CD8 class. Log10-transformed breadth and depth values were compared by one-way ANOVA with Sidak's multiple comparisons tests. This immuneACCESS table, as held by TCRdb, lists in-frame sequences with V and J called but not all clones. Of the missing ones, under half trace to an unresolved V gene in checked studies; the others have no known cause. D and trimming come from the DNA, and the V and J calls and clone size come from that table. The sample table lists around 120,000 clones, over 80% of them with a count of one. The ten largest clones represent 1.1% of the sample.

This specimen's time point label, interpreted: baseline before first vaccination. Vaccinee samples came from UK trials COV001 and COV002, including a single-blind randomized controlled phase 2/3 trial of AZD1222 (ChAdOx1 nCoV-19) in healthy adults. For TCRbeta chain sequencing, PBMC samples were collected from trial participants at day 0 and at day 28 after the second dose. The germline V gene (reference sequence) sets CDR1 to LGHDT and CDR2 to YNNKEL. From cysteine to phenylalanine, the CDR3 is 17 amino acids long. Of all the DNA, just the CDR3 is kept, 51 bases in frame from base 1. The V end gives up 6 bases and the J end 4 bases, leaving 12 bases in the junction not matched to a gene. Findings and caveats that apply to the study as a whole: After two AZD1222 doses, spike-specific TCR breadth and depth were significantly higher than at day 0 and than in MenACWY recipients. Epitopes outside the regions mutated in the B.1.351 and B.1.1.7 variants were reportedly recognized by nearly half of the unique spike-specific TCRs. In the small 56-69-year group, the increase in depth fell short of significance, most likely because of low power. No day 14 peak-response samples were available, so repertoires were characterized only after the peak T cell response. Most participants were white British and females outnumbered males, and the authors suggested that clonal diversity may have been underestimated. The vaccine-associated CD4 TCRs covered the entire spike protein, and the dominant responses fell in regions 160-218 and 743-854. Conclusions about previously exposed vaccinees were limited because only 6 or 7 AZD1222 recipients were SARS-CoV-2 seropositive at baseline.

On this clone itself: There is no known antigen for this receptor. The sample holds no much larger clone one base away, and base qualities are not on file.

The specimen comprised peripheral blood, sampled on day 0 of AZD1222 vaccination. The TCR comes from an adult in good health. Recombination joined TRBV3-1 (or the pseudogene TRBV3-2) with TRBJ2-5, with 12 bases aligning to TRBD1. The encoded CDR3 is CASSPGQGASGGETQYF. The DNA reads as follows: TGTGCCAGCAGTCCGGGACAGGGGGCTTCGGGTGGAGAGACCCAGTACTTC.